This TCR beta chain stems from a study of CD8 T cells in ankylosing spondylitis. CDR1 and CDR2 (germline): LGHNA, YSLEER. V gave up 1 base and J gave up 6 bases, with 16 bases separating them. The CDR3 is 15 residues long. There are a few counts of this clonotype. Its target is not known. Regarding the study as a whole: A TCR beta motif of 7 or 8 highly homologous variants appeared characteristic of ankylosing spondylitis blood. As for the disease-linked clones, they showed a CD8+ phenotype and occurred at relatively low frequencies in peripheral blood.

Using quantitative 5'-RACE with molecular barcodes, the authors made TCR beta libraries. Each CDR3 protein is one row after TCRdb ran MiXCR on the 5' RACE reads. The repertoire consists of more than 400,000 distinct CDR3 sequences, with roughly 5% occurring once and the leading ten covering around 3.5%. The sequence was collected from a male donor with ankylosing spondylitis. The chain has TRBV4-3 and TRBJ2-7; either TRBD1 or TRBD2 may supply D (5 bases each). The sample taken for sequencing was blood, either unsorted or a sorted T cell fraction (not recorded which). The CDR3 region is CASSQGLQSGAEQYF. CDR3 DNA sequence: TGCGCCAGCAGCCAAGGACTACAGTCCGGGGCCGAGCAGTACTTC.